Shown below are 29 T cell receptor beta chains from a single sample sequenced in a study of technical replicates of blood from a handful of donors. Clones were read by immunoSEQ multiplex PCR, and TCRdb kept only the in-frame ones, dropping some. The table includes roughly 87,000 clones, around 96% detected once. Input material: T cells isolated from PBMCs. These receptors were collected from a human donor in good health.

This chain links TRBV29-1 with TRBJ2-1, with D perhaps TRBD2 (6 bases). V lost 0 bases and J 2 bases, leaving 29 bases between the germline ends. Germline CDR1 SQVTM, CDR2 ANQGSEA. This CDR3 has 21 residues. In nucleotides, the CDR3 is TGCAGCGTTGAAGATCCCCGGGAGAACCGGGAGACGCTACGGCCCTACAATGAGCAGTTCTTC. It codes for CSVEDPRENRETLRPYNEQFF.

The chain links TRBV18 to TRBJ2-1, with D tentatively TRBD2 (7 bases). The CDR3 totals 15 residues. Trimming left V 0 bases short and J 9 bases short, with 15 bases between. The germline V gene encodes CDR1 KGHSH and CDR2 LQKENI. In DNA, the CDR3 is TGTGCCAGCTCACCACCTTCCCGGGCGGGGGCTGAGCAGTTCTTC. It is translated as CASSPPSRAGAEQFF.

The chain has TRBV10-1 and TRBJ2-5; weak D call: TRBD1 (6 bases). Germline V CDR1 and CDR2: WNHNN, SYGVQD (reference sequence). Trimming pared 4 bases from V and 2 bases from J, leaving 8 bases between. This CDR3 region has 13 residues. In nucleotides, the CDR3 is TGCGCCAGCAGTGGGACAGTACAAGAGACCCAGTACTTC. This codes for CASSGTVQETQYF.

The V and J genes are TRBV18 and TRBJ2-3; D not resolved. The CDR3 spans 13 residues. V gave up 2 bases and J gave up 4 bases, with 7 bases separating them. Looked up from germline, CDR1 is KGHSH and CDR2 is LQKENI. CDR3 coding DNA: TGTGCCAGCTCACCAAATTTCTCAGATACGCAGTATTTT. It codes for CASSPNFSDTQYF. Filled out from reference TRBV18 and TRBJ2-3, the complete variable domain reads NAGVMQNPRHLVRRRGQEARLRCSPMKGHSHVYWYRQLPEEGLKFMVYLQKENIIDESGMPKERFSAEFPKEGPSILRIQQVVRGDSAAYFCASSPNFSDTQYFGPGTRLTVL.

The chain recombines TRBV5-1 with TRBJ1-1, with D possibly TRBD1 on 5 matching bases. CDR3 size: 13 residues. The germline gives CDR1 SGHRS, CDR2 YFSETQ. Trimming took off 0 bases at V and 3 bases at J, with 6 bases between the two ends. CDR3 in DNA: TGCGCCAGCAGCTTGGTGGGGCACACTGAAGCTTTCTTT. Its translation: CASSLVGHTEAFF.

The J gene is TRBJ2-7, the V gene TRBV10-3; TRBD1 matches 8 bases. Germline CDR1 reads ENHRY; CDR2 reads SYGVKD. The CDR3 consists of 15 residues. V trimming: 3 bases; J trimming: 6 bases; junction bases outside the gene matches: 10. This CDR3 is CAISDDDRGSREQYF. DNA of the CDR3: TGTGCCATCAGTGATGATGACAGGGGTAGTCGCGAGCAGTACTTC.

The count of this clone is one. J is TRBJ2-7 and V is TRBV7-9; 9 bases fit TRBD1. V trimming: 5 bases; J trimming: 6 bases; junction bases outside the gene matches: 8. The CDR3 runs 14 residues. The V gene's germline CDR1 is SEHNR and CDR2 FQNEAQ (reference sequence). The CDR3 sequence is CASSPRDRVLEQYF. The CDR3 DNA is TGTGCCAGCAGCCCCCGGGACAGGGTTCTCGAGCAGTACTTC.

This chain links TRBV14 with TRBJ1-1; tentatively, D is TRBD1 (5 bases). The CDR3 totals 15 residues. CDR1 and CDR2 from the germline V gene are SGHDN and FVKESK. The V gene lost 3 bases and the J gene lost 4 bases, with 15 bases spanning the gap. CDR3 region: CASSQSGRAVTEAFF. In DNA, the CDR3 is TGTGCCAGCAGCCAGAGTGGCAGGGCCGTCACTGAAGCTTTCTTT. Combining the CDR3 with reference TRBV14 and TRBJ1-1 gives the whole variable domain EAGVTQFPSHSVIEKGQTVTLRCDPISGHDNLYWYRRVMGKEIKFLLHFVKESKQDESGMPNNRFLAERTGGTYSTLKVQPAELEDSGVYFCASSQSGRAVTEAFFGQGTRLTVV.

This sequence joins TRBV25-1 and TRBJ1-1; 7 positions match TRBD1. The V gene end was trimmed by 1 base and the J gene end by 5 bases; junction bases not matched to a gene: 7. The CDR3 has 15 residues. The germline gives CDR1 MGHDK, CDR2 SYGVNS. CDR3 nucleotides: TGTGCCAGCAGTGAATTGGCCAGGGGGGTAACTGAAGCTTTCTTT. Translating gives CASSELARGVTEAFF. The full variable domain, completed using reference TRBV25-1 and TRBJ1-1, is EADIYQTPRYLVIGTGKKITLECSQTMGHDKMYWYQQDPGMELHLIHYSYGVNSTEKGDLSSESTVSRIRTEHFPLTLESARPSHTSQYLCASSELARGVTEAFFGQGTRLTVV.

The gene calls are TRBV2 and TRBJ1-6; D is perhaps TRBD1 (6 bases). With 11 bases removed from V and 7 bases from J, the gap between germline ends came to 15 bases. Germline-derived CDR1 and CDR2 are SNHLY and FYNNEI. This CDR3 has 13 residues. The CDR3 sequence: CASGEGVNSPLHF. In DNA form, the CDR3 reads TGTGCCTCCGGCGAGGGGGTAAATTCACCCCTCCACTTT.

This chain uses TRBV4-1 with TRBJ2-2, with TRBD1 matching 8 bases. The germline gives CDR1 MGHRA, CDR2 YSYEKL. With 8 bases clipped from V and 2 bases from J, the junction kept 4 bases outside the gene matches. This CDR3 has 14 amino acids. The CDR3 DNA sequence: TGCGCCAGCTCGGACAGGGATAACACCGGGGAGCTGTTTTTT. This translates into CASSDRDNTGELFF.

The CDR3 DNA sequence: TGTGCCAGTAGTGCGCCAACAGAGAACACTGAAGCTTTCTTT. Protein sequence: CASSAPTENTEAFF. This chain connects TRBV19 to TRBJ1-1; D is uncertain. V gave up 5 bases and J gave up 1 base, with 11 bases separating them. Germline-derived CDR1 and CDR2 are LNHDA and SQIVND (reference sequence). CDR3 length: 14 residues.

The J gene is TRBJ1-4, the V gene TRBV10-3; no firm D call. This CDR3 is built from 15 residues. Germline assignment: CDR1 ENHRY and CDR2 SYGVKD. Trimming shortened V by 2 bases and J by 8 bases, and 15 bases separated the two germline ends. The CDR3 DNA is TGTGCCATCAGTGAGGGGTTTGGAGCGCGGGAAAAACTGTTTTTT. Translation: CAISEGFGAREKLFF.

The genes are TRBV6-5 and TRBJ2-7, with 8 bases identical to TRBD2. This CDR3 comprises 16 residues. Per the germline V gene, CDR1 is MNHEY and CDR2 is SVGAGI. V shed 3 bases, J shed 6 bases, and the junction held 13 bases outside the gene matches. In DNA form, the CDR3 reads TGTGCCAGCAGTTATAGCCCCCGGGGACTAGAAGCCGAGCAGTACTTC. Protein product: CASSYSPRGLEAEQYF.

To note about this clone: Relative to the germline gene, one junction end is altered; a read error may explain this. This chain joins TRBV7-7 and TRBJ2-1; 7 bases fit TRBD2. Germline CDR1 is SSHAT and CDR2 is FNYEAQ (reference sequence). The CDR3 contains 15 residues. The CDR3 spells CASSLGGGAYNEQFF. The CDR3 DNA follows: TGTGCTAGCAGCTTAGGCGGGGGAGCCTACAATGAGCAGTTCTTC.

The V gene is TRBV30, the J gene TRBJ1-2; D possibly corresponds to TRBD1 (5 bases). The CDR3 has 14 residues. Trimming took off 1 base at V and 2 bases at J, with 11 bases between the two ends. Germline V gene sequence: CDR1 GTSNPN, CDR2 SVGIG (reference sequence). For the CDR3, the DNA is TGTGCCTGGAGTGCAGGGATTGGAAACTATGGCTACACCTTC. It specifies CAWSAGIGNYGYTF.

This clone appeared once. The rearrangement joins TRBV19 to TRBJ2-5, with 8 bases identical to TRBD1. Per germline, CDR1 LNHDA and CDR2 SQIVND (reference sequence). CDR3 size: 15 residues. V lost 1 base to trimming and J lost 5 bases; unmatched junction nucleotides: 6. The CDR3 loop reads CASSIASGGGETQYF. CDR3 DNA: TGTGCCAGTAGTATAGCTTCAGGGGGCGGGGAGACCCAGTACTTC.

The chain combines TRBV9 with TRBJ2-5; unclear D gene. Trimming removed 2 bases from V and 1 base from J, with 9 bases in between. Germline V gene sequence: CDR1 SGDLS, CDR2 YYNGEE. The length of the CDR3 is 14 residues. DNA of the CDR3: TGTGCCAGCAGCGTGAGCCCCCTCCAAGAGACCCAGTACTTC. Translated, it gives CASSVSPLQETQYF.

This rearrangement joins TRBV5-1 to TRBJ1-2; 7 bases fit TRBD1. Per germline, CDR1 SGHRS and CDR2 YFSETQ. After removal of 4 bases from V and 1 base from J, the junction contained 10 bases not matched to a gene. The CDR3 has 16 amino acids. CDR3 coding DNA: TGCGCCAGCAGCCCTATTGAGGGACAGCGTAACTATGGCTACACCTTC. Amino acid sequence: CASSPIEGQRNYGYTF.

The chain employs TRBV6-5 and TRBJ2-7; 9 bases map to TRBD2. With V trimmed by 6 bases and J by 5 bases, 11 bases remained unmatched. Germline lookup yields CDR1 MNHEY and CDR2 SVGAGI. This CDR3 is built from 15 residues. This CDR3 is CASRSQSSGVHEQYF. For the CDR3, the DNA is TGTGCCAGCAGATCGCAGTCTAGCGGGGTCCACGAGCAGTACTTC.

The chain combines TRBV5-5 with TRBJ2-7; the D gene is possibly TRBD2 (5 bases). The CDR3 covers 12 residues. The V gene's germline CDR1 is SGHKS and CDR2 YYEKEE (reference sequence). Trimming pared 4 bases from V and 5 bases from J, leaving 10 bases between. CDR3 region: CASSPLGDEQYF. The CDR3 DNA sequence: TGTGCCAGCAGCCCACTCGGGGACGAGCAGTACTTC.

A remark on this clone: The junction and the germline gene differ at one end; a read error may be behind it. The chain couples TRBV7-7 to TRBJ2-5, with 8 nucleotides matching TRBD2. This CDR3 comprises 17 residues. In germline, CDR1 is SSHAT, CDR2 FNYEAQ (reference sequence). The CDR3 region is CASSPGRAGGAGETQYF. The CDR3 DNA sequence: TGTGCTAGCAGCCCCGGAAGGGCCGGGGGGGCCGGGGAGACCCAGTACTTC.

The chain links TRBV5-4 to TRBJ1-1; the D gene is possibly TRBD1 (5 bases). Germline loops: CDR1 SGHNT, CDR2 YYREEE (reference sequence). The germline V and J ends were trimmed by 3 bases and 5 bases, with 11 bases remaining between them. CDR3 length: 13 amino acids. The CDR3 coding sequence is TGTGCCAGCAGCTCCTACACAGGAACTGAAGCTTTCTTT. Translated: CASSSYTGTEAFF.

The chain links TRBV7-9 to TRBJ2-7, with 7 bases that match TRBD2. Trimming cost V 3 bases and J 1 base; bases outside gene matches: 3. The CDR3 is 14 residues long. CDR1 is SEHNR and CDR2 is FQNEAQ in the germline V gene (reference sequence). The CDR3 loop reads CASSFEGGSYEQYF. CDR3 nucleotide sequence: TGTGCCAGCAGCTTCGAGGGAGGGTCCTACGAGCAGTACTTC.

This clone was picked up one time. The genes are TRBV9 and TRBJ2-7, with a tentative D call TRBD1 (6 bases). This CDR3 region has 16 residues. Germline V lookup: CDR1 SGDLS, CDR2 YYNGEE. The V end lost 0 bases, the J end lost 1 base, and 14 bases lay between the germline ends. In DNA form, the CDR3 reads TGTGCCAGCAGCGTAGGACAGGACCTCAGGTCCTACGAGCAGTACTTC. Protein: CASSVGQDLRSYEQYF.

A single count supports this clone. The chain carries TRBV6-5 and TRBJ1-2; tentatively, D is TRBD1 (6 bases). CDR3 length: 13 residues. The germline V gene has CDR1 MNHEY and CDR2 SVGAGI. V lost 11 bases to trimming and J lost 4 bases, with 17 bases between them. CDR3 amino acids: CASYRRGAYGYTF. The CDR3 DNA reads TGTGCCTCTTACCGCCGGGGGGCCTATGGCTACACCTTC.

CDR3 region: CASSTGQRELHF. The CDR3 DNA sequence: TGTGCCAGCAGCACGGGACAGCGAGAATTGCATTTT. This chain connects TRBV7-9 to TRBJ1-5, with 7 nucleotides matching TRBD1. The CDR3 extends over 12 amino acids. Trimming cost V 5 bases and J 15 bases; bases outside gene matches: 10. Germline V gene lookup returns CDR1 SEHNR and CDR2 FQNEAQ (reference sequence).

The rearrangement links TRBV5-4 to TRBJ2-2; TRBD2 aligns across 8 bases. This CDR3 is built from 17 residues. CDR1 SGHNT and CDR2 YYREEE come from the germline V gene (reference sequence). Trimming removed 3 bases from V and 7 bases from J; junction bases left unmatched: 14. CDR3 nucleotides: TGTGCCAGCAGCTCCGGGGGGGCCGGGGGTATTGGCGGGGAGCTGTTTTTT. It encodes CASSSGGAGGIGGELFF.

This clone showed up just a few times. This chain connects TRBV5-8 to TRBJ2-7; 8 nucleotides align to TRBD1. The CDR3 covers 14 residues. The germline gives CDR1 SGHTS, CDR2 YDEGEE. The J segment lost 2 bases and the V segment lost 4 bases, leaving 5 bases of the junction unmatched. The CDR3 bases are TGTGCCAGCAGCCGGACAGGGACCGCCTACGAGCAGTACTTC. Residues: CASSRTGTAYEQYF.